These T cell receptor beta chains were read from a single sample in a study of PD-1 blockade in classical Hodgkin lymphoma. Assay used: immunoSEQ multiplex PCR; TCRdb lists only in-frame clones, some missing. Counted here are roughly 42,000 clones, roughly 80% occurring once; the ten biggest clones make up approximately 20%. The source was peripheral blood mononuclear cells (PBMCs), collected at baseline. These receptors were obtained from a human donor with classical Hodgkin lymphoma. The CDR3 runs from the conserved cysteine through the conserved F or W. The D gene is left open where the match is weak. Clone sizes are given selectively: once, few, many, or a class where the clone is expanded.

j_call: TRBJ2-7
v_call: TRBV27
clone_size: .
d_call: TRBD1
cdr3_nt: TGTGCCAGCAGTCATGTGGGGACAGGCTACGAGCAGTACTTC
cdr3_aa: CASSHVGTGYEQYF

j_call: TRBJ1-6
v_call: TRBV27
clone_size: .
d_call: .
cdr3_nt: TGTGCCAGCACCCAGGTGGGCAGGGCCCCACGGGGTTCACCCCTCCACTTT
cdr3_aa: CASTQVGRAPRGSPLHF

j_call: TRBJ1-1
v_call: TRBV7-9
clone_size: .
d_call: .
cdr3_nt: TGTGCCAGCAGCCCCGACACCCTCACTGAAGCTTTCTTT
cdr3_aa: CASSPDTLTEAFF

j_call: TRBJ1-4
v_call: TRBV6-6
clone_size: .
d_call: .
cdr3_nt: TGTGCCAGCATTCCTGGGTCAGGAGGTTCGGAACTGTTTTTT
cdr3_aa: CASIPGSGGSELFF

j_call: TRBJ2-3
v_call: TRBV6-6
clone_size: once
d_call: .
cdr3_nt: TGTGCCAGCGTGAGGGCCCGCACAGATACGCAGTATTTT
cdr3_aa: CASVRARTDTQYF

j_call: TRBJ1-6
v_call: TRBV25-1
clone_size: .
d_call: .
cdr3_nt: TGTGCCAGCAGTGAACCCGGAGTACTAGGGTCACCCCTCCACTTT
cdr3_aa: CASSEPGVLGSPLHF

j_call: TRBJ2-7
v_call: TRBV28
clone_size: .
d_call: .
cdr3_nt: TGTGCCAGCAGGAAAATACAGCCCTCCCACGAGCAGTACTTC
cdr3_aa: CASRKIQPSHEQYF

j_call: TRBJ1-1
v_call: TRBV6-6
clone_size: .
d_call: .
cdr3_nt: TGTGCCAGCAGTTACCCTCCCGGGGGGTTGAACACTGAAGCTTTCTTT
cdr3_aa: CASSYPPGGLNTEAFF

j_call: TRBJ1-2
v_call: TRBV6-5
clone_size: .
d_call: TRBD1
cdr3_nt: TGTGCCAGCTCTACTCTCGGACAGGGACATGGCTACACCTTC
cdr3_aa: CASSTLGQGHGYTF

j_call: TRBJ2-7
v_call: TRBV29-1
clone_size: few
d_call: TRBD2
cdr3_nt: TGCAGCGTTGAAGTGGGGGGGTACGAGCAGTACTTC
cdr3_aa: CSVEVGGYEQYF

j_call: TRBJ1-2
v_call: TRBV13
clone_size: .
d_call: .
cdr3_nt: TGTGCCAGCAGCTTAAACCCCCTTACGGCTGGAGGGTATGGCTACACCTTC
cdr3_aa: CASSLNPLTAGGYGYTF

j_call: TRBJ2-3
v_call: TRBV7-2
clone_size: once
d_call: TRBD1
cdr3_nt: TGTGCCAGCAGCTTAAGGACAGGCCTACTCACAGATACGCAGTATTTT
cdr3_aa: CASSLRTGLLTDTQYF

j_call: TRBJ2-5
v_call: TRBV19
clone_size: .
d_call: .
cdr3_nt: TGTGCCAGTAGTATGAGGTCAGTTAAAGAGACCCAGTACTTC
cdr3_aa: CASSMRSVKETQYF

j_call: TRBJ2-5
v_call: TRBV30
clone_size: .
d_call: TRBD2
cdr3_nt: TGTGCCTGGGGGACTAGTTGGGGGGAGACCCAGTACTTC
cdr3_aa: CAWGTSWGETQYF

j_call: TRBJ2-5
v_call: TRBV7-3
clone_size: .
d_call: .
cdr3_nt: TGTGCCAGCAGCTTAAAGGGGGGGCCCCAGTACTTC
cdr3_aa: CASSLKGGPQYF

j_call: TRBJ2-7
v_call: TRBV7-2
clone_size: once
d_call: TRBD2
cdr3_nt: TGTGCCAGCAGCTTGGTGGGAGGGGACTACGAGCAGTACTTC
cdr3_aa: CASSLVGGDYEQYF

j_call: TRBJ2-7
v_call: TRBV7-2
clone_size: .
d_call: .
cdr3_nt: TGTGCCAGCAGCCTTTGGAGCTCCTACGAGCAGTACTTC
cdr3_aa: CASSLWSSYEQYF

j_call: TRBJ2-7
v_call: TRBV11-2
clone_size: .
d_call: .
cdr3_nt: TGTGCCAGCAGCTTAGATCTTTTAAGCCACGAGCAGTACTTC
cdr3_aa: CASSLDLLSHEQYF

j_call: TRBJ2-1
v_call: TRBV7-9
clone_size: .
d_call: TRBD2
cdr3_nt: TGTGCCAGCAGCTTAACACCCCTAGCGGGAAAGGGGAATGAGCAGTTCTTC
cdr3_aa: CASSLTPLAGKGNEQFF

j_call: TRBJ1-1
v_call: TRBV6-6
clone_size: once
d_call: .
cdr3_nt: TGTGCCAGCAGTTACTCGACAGAGACGAAAGCTTTCTTT
cdr3_aa: CASSYSTETKAFF

j_call: TRBJ2-7
v_call: TRBV2
clone_size: medium-sized
d_call: .
cdr3_nt: TGTGCCAGCAGTGCTGTAGATTGGGCCTACGAGCAGTACTTC
cdr3_aa: CASSAVDWAYEQYF

j_call: TRBJ2-3
v_call: TRBV4-2
clone_size: .
d_call: TRBD2
cdr3_nt: TGTGCCAGCAGCCTGAGACTAGCGGGAGTGTTCACAGATACGCAGTATTTT
cdr3_aa: CASSLRLAGVFTDTQYF

j_call: TRBJ2-3
v_call: TRBV27
clone_size: .
d_call: TRBD2
cdr3_nt: TGTGCCAGCAGTATACTAGCGGGAGTCGCAGATACGCAGTATTTT
cdr3_aa: CASSILAGVADTQYF

j_call: TRBJ1-1
v_call: TRBV25-1
clone_size: .
d_call: TRBD1
cdr3_nt: TGTGCCAGCAGCTCGACAGGGGGACTAACTGAAGCTTTCTTT
cdr3_aa: CASSSTGGLTEAFF

j_call: TRBJ2-7
v_call: TRBV5-6
clone_size: .
d_call: .
cdr3_nt: TGTGCCAGCAGCTTGCTTACCGAGCAGTACTTC
cdr3_aa: CASSLLTEQYF

j_call: TRBJ1-2
v_call: TRBV6-5
clone_size: .
d_call: .
cdr3_nt: TGTGCCAGCAGTGAACACCAAGGCAACTATGGCTACACCTTC
cdr3_aa: CASSEHQGNYGYTF

j_call: TRBJ2-7
v_call: TRBV10-3
clone_size: .
d_call: .
cdr3_nt: TGTGCCAGCAGTTACCGCCGCGGGCCCTACGAGCAGTACTTC
cdr3_aa: CASSYRRGPYEQYF

j_call: TRBJ1-5
v_call: TRBV11-2
clone_size: once
d_call: .
cdr3_nt: TGTGCCAGCAGCCTTGGGGGCCCTAGCAATCAGCCCCAGCATTTT
cdr3_aa: CASSLGGPSNQPQHF

j_call: TRBJ2-3
v_call: TRBV29-1
clone_size: .
d_call: .
cdr3_nt: TGCAGCGCCGATACAGGATTCACAGATACGCAGTATTTT
cdr3_aa: CSADTGFTDTQYF

j_call: TRBJ1-5
v_call: TRBV6-5
clone_size: .
d_call: TRBD1
cdr3_nt: TGTGCCAGCAGAATCAGGGGGCCGAGCAATCAGCCCCAGCATTTT
cdr3_aa: CASRIRGPSNQPQHF

j_call: TRBJ2-5
v_call: TRBV18
clone_size: .
d_call: TRBD1
cdr3_nt: TGTGCCAGCTCACTCCTTGCCCGGACAGGGCGGGAGACCCAGTACTTC
cdr3_aa: CASSLLARTGRETQYF

j_call: TRBJ2-3
v_call: TRBV5-1
clone_size: .
d_call: .
cdr3_nt: TGCGCCAGCAGCTTGCGGGCAGGAGACACAGATACGCAGTATTTT
cdr3_aa: CASSLRAGDTDTQYF

j_call: TRBJ1-1
v_call: TRBV5-1
clone_size: .
d_call: TRBD1
cdr3_nt: TGCGCCAGCAGCTTGCGGGACAGTTACACTGAAGCTTTCTTT
cdr3_aa: CASSLRDSYTEAFF

j_call: TRBJ1-5
v_call: TRBV27
clone_size: few
d_call: .
cdr3_nt: TGTGCCAGCAGTTTATGGGTGGAGAGCAATCAGCCCCAGCATTTT
cdr3_aa: CASSLWVESNQPQHF

j_call: TRBJ2-3
v_call: TRBV11-3
clone_size: .
d_call: TRBD2
cdr3_nt: TGTGCCAGCAGCCGACTAGCGGGGAACACAGATACGCAGTATTTT
cdr3_aa: CASSRLAGNTDTQYF

j_call: TRBJ2-2
v_call: TRBV19
clone_size: few
d_call: .
cdr3_nt: TGTGCCAGTAGTATCGGTCAGGTGAACACCGGGGAGCTGTTTTTT
cdr3_aa: CASSIGQVNTGELFF

j_call: TRBJ2-1
v_call: TRBV11-1
clone_size: few
d_call: TRBD2
cdr3_nt: TGTGCCAGCAGCCGGCGGCTAGCGGGGATATCCTACAATGAGCAGTTCTTC
cdr3_aa: CASSRRLAGISYNEQFF

j_call: TRBJ2-3
v_call: TRBV29-1
clone_size: few
d_call: .
cdr3_nt: TGCAGCGTTGGGGCAGGGGACACAGATACGCAGTATTTT
cdr3_aa: CSVGAGDTDTQYF

j_call: TRBJ2-7
v_call: TRBV5-1
clone_size: once
d_call: .
cdr3_nt: TGCGCCAGCAGCTTGCGGCCCTCCTACGAGCAGTACTTC
cdr3_aa: CASSLRPSYEQYF

j_call: TRBJ1-2
v_call: TRBV5-1
clone_size: .
d_call: .
cdr3_nt: TGCGCCAGCAGCCTAGACGGAAGCACGGCCGGACTCTATGGCTACACCTTC
cdr3_aa: CASSLDGSTAGLYGYTF

j_call: TRBJ2-7
v_call: TRBV30
clone_size: .
d_call: .
cdr3_nt: TGTGCCTGGATCGGAGGGCGGAGAAACTCCTACGAGCAGTACTTC
cdr3_aa: CAWIGGRRNSYEQYF

j_call: TRBJ2-2
v_call: TRBV19
clone_size: .
d_call: TRBD1
cdr3_nt: TGTGCCAGTAGTATAGCGGGACAGGTGAACACCGGGGAGCTGTTTTTT
cdr3_aa: CASSIAGQVNTGELFF

j_call: TRBJ1-2
v_call: TRBV28
clone_size: .
d_call: .
cdr3_nt: TGTGCCGCCGGCGGTCCTAACTATGGCTACACCTTC
cdr3_aa: CAAGGPNYGYTF

j_call: TRBJ1-1
v_call: TRBV29-1
clone_size: .
d_call: TRBD1
cdr3_nt: TGCAGCGTTGATCTACAGGGGGCCTTTGAAGCTTTCTTT
cdr3_aa: CSVDLQGAFEAFF

j_call: TRBJ1-2
v_call: TRBV30
clone_size: few
d_call: .
cdr3_nt: TGTGCCTGGAGTAGGGGCGGGATCTATGGCTACACCTTC
cdr3_aa: CAWSRGGIYGYTF

j_call: TRBJ1-2
v_call: TRBV6-6
clone_size: .
d_call: .
cdr3_nt: TGTGCCACCACCCCGGGGTCCTATGGCTACACCTTC
cdr3_aa: CATTPGSYGYTF

j_call: TRBJ1-2
v_call: TRBV2
clone_size: .
d_call: .
cdr3_nt: TGTGCCAGCAGTTTTAAATCAACAGCAAACTTCTATGGCTACACCTTC
cdr3_aa: CASSFKSTANFYGYTF

j_call: TRBJ2-7
v_call: TRBV29-1
clone_size: .
d_call: .
cdr3_nt: TGCAGCGCCCTCTTACTGATCCGCATGCCCGAGCAGTACTTC
cdr3_aa: CSALLLIRMPEQYF

j_call: TRBJ1-2
v_call: TRBV6-5
clone_size: .
d_call: TRBD1
cdr3_nt: TGTGCCAGCATCTCCGGGACAGGGACTTTAGGGGGCTACACCTTC
cdr3_aa: CASISGTGTLGGYTF

j_call: TRBJ2-2
v_call: TRBV6-5
clone_size: once
d_call: .
cdr3_nt: TGTGCCAGCAGCTTAACAGGGATGGGGACCGGGGAGCTGTTTTTT
cdr3_aa: CASSLTGMGTGELFF

j_call: TRBJ2-3
v_call: TRBV9
clone_size: .
d_call: TRBD2
cdr3_nt: TGTGCCAGCAGCGTTCGGCTAGCGGGAGGAGATACGCAGTATTTT
cdr3_aa: CASSVRLAGGDTQYF

j_call: TRBJ1-5
v_call: TRBV18
clone_size: .
d_call: .
cdr3_nt: TGTGCCAGCTCACCACTTGGAGGGGGCAATCAGCCCCAGCATTTT
cdr3_aa: CASSPLGGGNQPQHF

j_call: TRBJ2-7
v_call: TRBV7-9
clone_size: .
d_call: .
cdr3_nt: TGTGCCAGCAGTCCTACCATGGCTGCCCAATACGAGCAGTACTTC
cdr3_aa: CASSPTMAAQYEQYF

j_call: TRBJ1-2
v_call: TRBV7-9
clone_size: .
d_call: .
cdr3_nt: TGTGCCAGCAGCTTAGCAGAGCAGCTCTATGGCTACACCTTC
cdr3_aa: CASSLAEQLYGYTF

j_call: TRBJ1-1
v_call: TRBV6-6
clone_size: .
d_call: .
cdr3_nt: TGTGCCAGCAGTTACTCGGGCAGGACTGAAGCTTTCTTT
cdr3_aa: CASSYSGRTEAFF